This T cell receptor beta chain was recovered during a study of glioma-infiltrating T cells after dendritic cell vaccination. Turning to the study itself: Autologous tumor lysate was loaded overnight onto monocyte-derived dendritic cells grown about 7 days with IL-4 and GM-CSF. Dendritic cell vaccine was injected intradermally three times, biweekly.

The PCR used 60 V beta and 13 J beta primers. The repertoire was sequenced with immunoSEQ multiplex PCR; TCRdb's copy has only in-frame clones and lacks some. The sample shows over 55,000 clones, about 76% of them seen only once. The CDR3 length is 16 residues. Germline V gives CDR1 SNHLY, CDR2 FYNNEI. Between the trimmed V and J ends, which lost 5 bases and 1 base, there was a span of 17 bases. The specimen comprised blood, sampled before dendritic cell vaccination. The genes are TRBV2 and TRBJ1-1; maybe TRBD1 (6 bases). The sequence derives from a human donor with glioblastoma. CDR3 bases: TGTGCCAGCAGTCTACAACAGACAGGCGAGAACACTGAAGCTTTCTTT. It translates to CASSLQQTGENTEAFF.